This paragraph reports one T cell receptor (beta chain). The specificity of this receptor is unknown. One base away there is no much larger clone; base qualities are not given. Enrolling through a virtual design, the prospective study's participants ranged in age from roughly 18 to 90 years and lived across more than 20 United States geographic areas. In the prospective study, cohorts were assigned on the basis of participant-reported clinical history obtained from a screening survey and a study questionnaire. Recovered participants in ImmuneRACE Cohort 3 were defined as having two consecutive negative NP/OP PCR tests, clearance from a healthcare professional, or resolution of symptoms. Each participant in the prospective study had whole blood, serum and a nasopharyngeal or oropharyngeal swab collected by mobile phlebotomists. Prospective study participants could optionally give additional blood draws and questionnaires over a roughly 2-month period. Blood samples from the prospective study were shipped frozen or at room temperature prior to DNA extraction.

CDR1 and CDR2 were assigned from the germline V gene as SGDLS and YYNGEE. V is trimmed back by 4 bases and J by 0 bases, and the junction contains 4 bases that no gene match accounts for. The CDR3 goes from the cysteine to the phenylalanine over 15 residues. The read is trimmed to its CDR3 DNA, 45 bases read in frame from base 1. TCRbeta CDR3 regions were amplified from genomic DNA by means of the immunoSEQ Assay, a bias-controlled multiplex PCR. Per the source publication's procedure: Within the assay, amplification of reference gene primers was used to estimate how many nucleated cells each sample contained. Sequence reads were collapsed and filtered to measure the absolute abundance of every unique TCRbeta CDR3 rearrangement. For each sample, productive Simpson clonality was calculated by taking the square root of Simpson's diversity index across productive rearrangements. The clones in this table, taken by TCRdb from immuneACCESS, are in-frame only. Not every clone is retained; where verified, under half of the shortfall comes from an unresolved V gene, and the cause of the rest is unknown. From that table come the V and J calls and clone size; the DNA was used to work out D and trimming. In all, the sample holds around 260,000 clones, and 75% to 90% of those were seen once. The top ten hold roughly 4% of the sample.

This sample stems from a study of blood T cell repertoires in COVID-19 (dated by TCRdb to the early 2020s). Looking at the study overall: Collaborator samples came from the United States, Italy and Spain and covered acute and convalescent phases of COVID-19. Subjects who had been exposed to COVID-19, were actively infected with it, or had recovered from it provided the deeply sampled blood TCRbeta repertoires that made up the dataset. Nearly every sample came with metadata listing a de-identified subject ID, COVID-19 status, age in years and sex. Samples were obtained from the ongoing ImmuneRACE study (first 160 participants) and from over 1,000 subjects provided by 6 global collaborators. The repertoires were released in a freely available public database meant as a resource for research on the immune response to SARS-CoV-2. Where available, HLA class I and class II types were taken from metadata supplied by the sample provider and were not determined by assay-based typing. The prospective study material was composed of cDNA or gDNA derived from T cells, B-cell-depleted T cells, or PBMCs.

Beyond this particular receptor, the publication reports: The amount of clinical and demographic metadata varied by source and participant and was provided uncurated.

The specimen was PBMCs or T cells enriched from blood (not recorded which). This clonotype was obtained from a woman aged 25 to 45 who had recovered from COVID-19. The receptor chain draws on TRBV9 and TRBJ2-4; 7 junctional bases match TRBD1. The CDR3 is CASSRGGLAKNIQYF. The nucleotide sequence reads TGTGCCAGCAGCCGAGGGGGCCTAGCCAAAAACATTCAGTACTTC.